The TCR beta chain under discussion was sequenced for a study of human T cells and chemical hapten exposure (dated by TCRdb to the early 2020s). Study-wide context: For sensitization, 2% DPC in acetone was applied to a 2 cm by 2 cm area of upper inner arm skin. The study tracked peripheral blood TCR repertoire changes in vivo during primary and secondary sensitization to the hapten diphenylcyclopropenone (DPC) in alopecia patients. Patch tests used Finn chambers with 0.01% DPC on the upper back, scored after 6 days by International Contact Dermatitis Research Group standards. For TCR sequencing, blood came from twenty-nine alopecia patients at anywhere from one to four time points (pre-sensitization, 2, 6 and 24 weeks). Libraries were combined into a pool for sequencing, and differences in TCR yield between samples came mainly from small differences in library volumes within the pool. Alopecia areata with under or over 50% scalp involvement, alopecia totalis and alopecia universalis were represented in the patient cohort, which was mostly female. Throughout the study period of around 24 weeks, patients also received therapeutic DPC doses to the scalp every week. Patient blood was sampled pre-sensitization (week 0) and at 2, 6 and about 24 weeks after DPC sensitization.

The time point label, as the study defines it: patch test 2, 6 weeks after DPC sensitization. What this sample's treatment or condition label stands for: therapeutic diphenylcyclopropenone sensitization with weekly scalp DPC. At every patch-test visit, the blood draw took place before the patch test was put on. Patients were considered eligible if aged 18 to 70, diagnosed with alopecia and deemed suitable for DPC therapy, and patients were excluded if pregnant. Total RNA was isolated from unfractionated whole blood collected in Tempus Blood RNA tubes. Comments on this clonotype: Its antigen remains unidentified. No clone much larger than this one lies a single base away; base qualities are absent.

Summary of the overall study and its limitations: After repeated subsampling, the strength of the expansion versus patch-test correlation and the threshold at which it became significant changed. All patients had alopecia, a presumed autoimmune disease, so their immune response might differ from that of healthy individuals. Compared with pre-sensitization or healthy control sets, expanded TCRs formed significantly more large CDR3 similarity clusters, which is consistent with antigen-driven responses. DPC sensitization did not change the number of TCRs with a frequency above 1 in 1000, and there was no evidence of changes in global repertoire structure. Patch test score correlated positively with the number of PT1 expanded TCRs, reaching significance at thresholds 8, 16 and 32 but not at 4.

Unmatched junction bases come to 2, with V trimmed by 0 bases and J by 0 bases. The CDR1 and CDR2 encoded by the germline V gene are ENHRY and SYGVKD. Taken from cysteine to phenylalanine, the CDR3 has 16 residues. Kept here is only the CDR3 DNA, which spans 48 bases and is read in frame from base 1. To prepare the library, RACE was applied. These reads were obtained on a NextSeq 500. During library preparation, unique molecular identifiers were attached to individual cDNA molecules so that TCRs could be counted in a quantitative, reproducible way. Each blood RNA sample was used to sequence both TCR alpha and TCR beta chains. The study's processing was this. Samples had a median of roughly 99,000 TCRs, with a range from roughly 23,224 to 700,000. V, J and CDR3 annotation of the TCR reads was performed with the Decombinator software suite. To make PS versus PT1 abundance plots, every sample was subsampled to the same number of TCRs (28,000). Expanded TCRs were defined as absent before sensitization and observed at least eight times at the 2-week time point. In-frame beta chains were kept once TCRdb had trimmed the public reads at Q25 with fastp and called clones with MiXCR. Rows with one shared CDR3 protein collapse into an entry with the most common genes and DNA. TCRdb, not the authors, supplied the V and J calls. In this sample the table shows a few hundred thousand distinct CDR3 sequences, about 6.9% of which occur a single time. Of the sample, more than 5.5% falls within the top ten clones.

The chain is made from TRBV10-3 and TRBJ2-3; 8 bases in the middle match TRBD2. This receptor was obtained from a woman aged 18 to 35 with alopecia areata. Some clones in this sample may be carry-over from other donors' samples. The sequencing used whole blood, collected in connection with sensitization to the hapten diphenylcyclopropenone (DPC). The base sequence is TGTGCCATCAGTGAGTCGATAGCGGGGAGCACAGATACGCAGTATTTT. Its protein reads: CAISESIAGSTDTQYF.